This entry lists 17 T cell receptor beta chains sequenced from one sample in a study of shared clonotypes between healthy human individuals. Some clones are missing from TCRdb's copy, which holds only in-frame ones; the method was immunoSEQ multiplex PCR. The sample includes 2 million to 2.5 million clones, approximately 95% of them seen just once. Sample: naive CD4+ T cells from PBMCs. Subset specified: CD45RA+ positively selected. These receptors all stem from a young man in good health. Some clones in this sample may be carry-over from other donors' samples.

In its sample, this clone was seen a few times. V is TRBV6-5 and J is TRBJ1-2, with D perhaps matching TRBD1 (5 bases). Germline V CDR1 and CDR2: MNHEY, SVGAGI. CDR3 length: 13 residues. V lost 10 bases to trimming and J lost 7 bases, with 19 bases between them. The DNA of the CDR3 is TGTGCCACGGCCGGGACTCGGGGTTTTGGCTACACCTTC. This encodes CATAGTRGFGYTF.

The V and J genes are TRBV7-9 and TRBJ2-7; 9 positions match TRBD2. CDR1 is SEHNR and CDR2 is FQNEAQ in the germline V gene (reference sequence). V lost 3 bases and J lost 2; bases outside the gene matches: 8. The CDR3 is 16 residues long. The chain's CDR3 is CASSFPAGGAPYEQYF. The CDR3 region has the DNA TGTGCCAGCAGCTTTCCGGCGGGAGGGGCCCCCTACGAGCAGTACTTC.

This clone showed up just once. The chain is built from TRBV28 and TRBJ1-5, with a tentative D call TRBD1 (5 bases). Per the germline V gene, CDR1 is MDHEN and CDR2 is SYDVKM. Trimming cost V 10 bases and J 4 bases, with 17 bases left between them. The CDR3 consists of 14 residues. The CDR3 nucleotides are TGTGCCACGACCGGGACGGCTCGGAATCAGCCCCAGCATTTT. It specifies CATTGTARNQPQHF.

This sequence joins TRBV19 and TRBJ2-7; D may be TRBD2 (6 bases). This CDR3 is 16 amino acids long. Trimming stripped 3 bases from V and 2 bases from J, with 17 bases between. Per the germline V gene, CDR1 is LNHDA and CDR2 is SQIVND (reference sequence). CDR3 in amino acids: CASSIWLAGQTYEQYF. The CDR3 bases are TGTGCCAGTAGTATTTGGTTGGCGGGGCAGACCTACGAGCAGTACTTC. The variable domain in full, completed from reference TRBV19 and TRBJ2-7, reads DGGITQSPKYLFRKEGQNVTLSCEQNLNHDAMYWYRQDPGQGLRLIYYSQIVNDFQKGDIAEGYSVSREKKESFPLTVTSAQKNPTAFYLCASSIWLAGQTYEQYFGPGTRLTVT.

The genes are TRBV27 and TRBJ1-5; D is uncertain. The length of the CDR3 is 10 residues. V was cut by 8 bases and J by 4 bases, with 3 bases left in between. Germline V gene data show CDR1 as MNHEY and CDR2 as SMNVEV (reference sequence). CDR3 residues: CASDNQPQHF. DNA of the CDR3: TGTGCCAGCGATAATCAGCCCCAGCATTTT.

This sequence joins TRBV5-5 and TRBJ2-7; 12 bases line up with TRBD2. This CDR3 has 15 amino acids. In germline, CDR1 is SGHKS, CDR2 YYEKEE (reference sequence). V shed 3 bases and J 11 bases; nucleotides not matched to a gene: 12. This CDR3 is CASSSLGLAGEREYF. Here the CDR3 DNA reads TGTGCCAGCAGCTCGTTGGGACTAGCGGGTGAGAGGGAGTACTTC.

This chain uses TRBV29-1 with TRBJ2-2; 8 bases are shared with TRBD1. V shed 6 bases and J 0 bases; nucleotides not matched to a gene: 3. The CDR3 has 14 amino acids. Germline assignment: CDR1 SQVTM and CDR2 ANQGSEA. The DNA for the CDR3 is TGCAGCGTCCTACAGGGGGCGAACACCGGGGAGCTGTTTTTT. It specifies CSVLQGANTGELFF.

V is TRBV28 and J is TRBJ1-2, with D unresolved. Germline V CDR1 and CDR2: MDHEN, SYDVKM. V lost 3 bases and J 4 bases, leaving 9 bases between the germline ends. CDR3 length equals 13 residues. The CDR3 coding sequence is TGTGCCAGCAGTTTGAATGGGCTCTATGGCTACACCTTC. It encodes CASSLNGLYGYTF.

This clone was recorded once. The V and J genes are TRBV5-4 and TRBJ2-1; weak D call: TRBD2 (6 bases). V lost 0 bases and J 3 bases, leaving 19 bases between the germline ends. CDR3 length: 18 amino acids. The germline V gene has CDR1 SGHNT and CDR2 YYREEE (reference sequence). CDR3 in amino acids: CASSLGGAGIRSYNEQFF. In nucleotides, the CDR3 is TGTGCCAGCAGCTTGGGTGGGGCGGGGATAAGGAGCTACAATGAGCAGTTCTTC.

V is TRBV5-1 and J is TRBJ1-1; TRBD1 agrees at 11 bases. The CDR3 covers 14 residues. Trimming removed 7 bases from V and 6 bases from J; junction bases left unmatched: 8. Germline CDR1 SGHRS, CDR2 YFSETQ. CDR3 protein: CASQTTGQGAEAFF. DNA of the CDR3: TGCGCCAGCCAGACGACGGGACAGGGGGCTGAAGCTTTCTTT.

The rearrangement links TRBV7-2 to TRBJ2-7, with a tentative D call TRBD2 (5 bases). The CDR3 consists of 14 residues. Germline V gene sequence: CDR1 SGHTA, CDR2 FQGNSA. V shed 5 bases and J shed 3 bases, with 14 bases lying between them. The CDR3 spells CASSQRSGSYEQYF. CDR3 sequence (DNA): TGTGCCAGCAGCCAGAGGAGCGGTAGCTACGAGCAGTACTTC.

J is TRBJ2-7 and V is TRBV12-2; TRBD2, the table's D call, lacks a check against the DNA. TRBV12-2 is reported as a pseudogene. The CDR3 runs to 16 residues. CDR3 sequence reads: CASRLEGGMGPYEQYF. DNA for the CDR3: TGTGCAAGTCGCTTAGAGGGCGGGATGGGTCCTTACGAGCAGTACTTC.

The CDR3 DNA sequence: TGTGCCATCAGTGTGAGTGGGAACACTGAAGCTTTCTTT. Its translation is CAISVSGNTEAFF. The chain has TRBV10-3 and TRBJ1-1; D call uncertain. The V end lost 4 bases, the J end lost 1 base, and 7 bases lay between the germline ends. Germline loops: CDR1 ENHRY, CDR2 SYGVKD. The CDR3 sequence is 13 residues long.

The chain joins TRBV7-2 to TRBJ2-4; maybe TRBD1 (5 bases). CDR1 is SGHTA and CDR2 is FQGNSA in the germline V gene. V lost 6 bases to trimming and J lost 1 base, with 10 bases between them. The CDR3 extends over 14 amino acids. The chain's CDR3 is CASRPTVAKNIQYF. The CDR3 DNA is TGTGCCAGCAGACCGACAGTGGCCAAAAACATTCAGTACTTC.

This clone was detected only once. The chain recombines TRBV9 with TRBJ1-1, with TRBD1 identical over 8 bases. Germline trimming cut 4 bases from V and 4 bases from J; bases unmatched to any gene: 12. The germline CDR1 and CDR2 sequences are SGDLS and YYNGEE. The CDR3 extends over 16 amino acids. CDR3 amino acids: CASSLRPSQGGTEAFF. The CDR3 region has the DNA TGTGCCAGCAGCTTACGGCCTTCACAGGGGGGCACTGAAGCTTTCTTT.

The rearrangement joins TRBV5-5 to TRBJ2-1; 8 bases map to TRBD2. CDR1 is SGHKS and CDR2 is YYEKEE in the germline V gene (reference sequence). The CDR3 length is 16 residues. V trimming: 0 bases; J trimming: 9 bases; junction bases outside the gene matches: 11. CDR3 amino acids: CASSLGILAGGSEQFF. The DNA for the CDR3 is TGTGCCAGCAGCTTGGGTATCCTTGCGGGAGGTAGTGAGCAGTTCTTC. The entire variable domain, with the rest obtained from reference TRBV5-5 and TRBJ2-1, is as follows: DAGVTQSPTHLIKTRGQQVTLRCSPISGHKSVSWYQQVLGQGPQFIFQYYEKEERGRGNFPDRFSARQFPNYSSELNVNALLLGDSALYLCASSLGILAGGSEQFFGPGTRLTVL.

This chain joins TRBV10-3 and TRBJ2-3; 7 bases map to TRBD1. J was trimmed by 4 bases and V by 9 bases; bases with no gene match: 4. Germline assignment: CDR1 ENHRY and CDR2 SYGVKD. The CDR3 covers 12 residues. The DNA for the CDR3 is TGTGCCATACGGCAGGGGGCAGATACGCAGTATTTT. Translated: CAIRQGADTQYF.